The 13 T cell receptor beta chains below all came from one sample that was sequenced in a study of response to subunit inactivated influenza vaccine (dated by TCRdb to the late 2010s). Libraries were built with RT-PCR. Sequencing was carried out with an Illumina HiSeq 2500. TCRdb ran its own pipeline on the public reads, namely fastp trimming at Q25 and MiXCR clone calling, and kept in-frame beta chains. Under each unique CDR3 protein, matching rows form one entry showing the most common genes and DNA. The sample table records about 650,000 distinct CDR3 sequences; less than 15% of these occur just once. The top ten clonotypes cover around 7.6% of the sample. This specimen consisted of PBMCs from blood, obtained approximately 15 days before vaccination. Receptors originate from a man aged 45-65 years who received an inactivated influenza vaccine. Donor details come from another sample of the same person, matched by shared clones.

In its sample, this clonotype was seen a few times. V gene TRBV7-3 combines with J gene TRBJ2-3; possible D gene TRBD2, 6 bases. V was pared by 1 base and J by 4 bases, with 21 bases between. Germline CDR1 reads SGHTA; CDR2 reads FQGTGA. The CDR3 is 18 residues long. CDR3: CASSLIGSAGRSSDTQYF. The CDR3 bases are TGTGCCAGCAGCTTAATCGGGTCGGCCGGGAGAAGTTCAGATACGCAGTATTTT.

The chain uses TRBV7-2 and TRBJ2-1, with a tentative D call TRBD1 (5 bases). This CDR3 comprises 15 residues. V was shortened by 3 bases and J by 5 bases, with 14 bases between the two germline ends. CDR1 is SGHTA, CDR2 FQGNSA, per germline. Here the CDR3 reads CASSFYMQGHNEQFF. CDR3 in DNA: TGTGCCAGCAGCTTTTACATGCAGGGCCACAATGAGCAGTTCTTC.

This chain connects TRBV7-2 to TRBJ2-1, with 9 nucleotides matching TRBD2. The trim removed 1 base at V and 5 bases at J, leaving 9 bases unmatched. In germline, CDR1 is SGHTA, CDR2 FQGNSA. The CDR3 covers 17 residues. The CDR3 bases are TGTGCCAGCAGCTTAGTAGCGGCTAGCGGGGTTAACAATGAGCAGTTCTTC. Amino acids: CASSLVAASGVNNEQFF.

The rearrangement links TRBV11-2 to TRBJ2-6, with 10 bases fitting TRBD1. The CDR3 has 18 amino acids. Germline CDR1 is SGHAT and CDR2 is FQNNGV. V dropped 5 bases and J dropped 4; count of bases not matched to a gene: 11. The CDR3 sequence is CASSHRDRGRLGANVLTF. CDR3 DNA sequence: TGTGCCAGCAGCCACCGGGACAGGGGACGACTCGGGGCCAACGTCCTGACTTTC.

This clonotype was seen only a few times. CDR3 bases: TGTGCCAGCAGTTATGGGACTAGCGGCTACGAGCAGTACTTC. It yields the protein CASSYGTSGYEQYF. The chain combines TRBV27 with TRBJ2-7; TRBD2 matches at 11 bases. The CDR3 contains 14 residues. Trimming removed 4 bases from V and 3 bases from J; junction bases left unmatched: 2. Germline lookup yields CDR1 MNHEY and CDR2 SMNVEV (reference sequence).

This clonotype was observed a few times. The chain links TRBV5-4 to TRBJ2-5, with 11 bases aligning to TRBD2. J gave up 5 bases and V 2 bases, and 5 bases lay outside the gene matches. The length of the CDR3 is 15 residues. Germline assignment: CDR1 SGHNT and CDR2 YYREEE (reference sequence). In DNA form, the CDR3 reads TGTGCCAGCAGCTTTAGCGGGGGGGCCGTCGAGACCCAGTACTTC. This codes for CASSFSGGAVETQYF.

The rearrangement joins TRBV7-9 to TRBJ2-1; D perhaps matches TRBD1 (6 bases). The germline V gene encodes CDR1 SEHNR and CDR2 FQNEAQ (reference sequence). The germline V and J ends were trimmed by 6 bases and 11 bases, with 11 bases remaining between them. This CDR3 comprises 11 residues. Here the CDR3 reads CASSEGHQQFF. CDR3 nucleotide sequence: TGTGCCAGCAGTGAGGGACACCAGCAGTTCTTC.

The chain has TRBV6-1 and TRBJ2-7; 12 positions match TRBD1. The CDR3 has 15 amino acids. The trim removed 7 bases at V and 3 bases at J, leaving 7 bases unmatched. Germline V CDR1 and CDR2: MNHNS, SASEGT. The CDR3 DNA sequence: TGTGCCAGCAAGGGGGGACAGGGGGCATACTACGAGCAGTACTTC. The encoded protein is CASKGGQGAYYEQYF.

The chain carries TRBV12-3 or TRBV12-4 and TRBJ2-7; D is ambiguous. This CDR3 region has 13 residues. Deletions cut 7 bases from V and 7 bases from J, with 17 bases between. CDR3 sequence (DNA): TGTGCCAGCACTATTTACAACTTCGGGGAGCAGTACTTC. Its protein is CASTIYNFGEQYF.

The CDR3 DNA follows: TGCGCCAGCAGCTTGACGACAGGGGAGGAAGAGACCCAGTACTTC. Translation: CASSLTTGEEETQYF. This rearrangement joins TRBV5-1 to TRBJ2-5, with 8 bases that match TRBD1. The CDR3 has 15 amino acids. Looked up from germline, CDR1 is SGHRS and CDR2 is YFSETQ. The V gene end was trimmed by 1 base and the J gene end by 3 bases; junction bases not matched to a gene: 5.

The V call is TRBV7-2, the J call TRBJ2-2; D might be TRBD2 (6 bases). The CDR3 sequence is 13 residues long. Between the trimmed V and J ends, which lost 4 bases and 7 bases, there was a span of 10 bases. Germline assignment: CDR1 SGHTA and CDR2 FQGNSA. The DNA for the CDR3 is TGTGCCAGCAGCTGGTGGGAGGACGGGGAGCTGTTTTTT. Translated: CASSWWEDGELFF.

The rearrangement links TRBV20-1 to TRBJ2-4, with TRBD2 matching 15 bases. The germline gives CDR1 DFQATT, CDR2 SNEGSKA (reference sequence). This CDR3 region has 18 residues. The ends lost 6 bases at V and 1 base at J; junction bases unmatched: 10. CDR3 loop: CSAHGLAGGPRAKNIQYF. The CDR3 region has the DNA TGCAGTGCCCACGGACTAGCGGGAGGGCCAAGGGCCAAAAACATTCAGTACTTC.

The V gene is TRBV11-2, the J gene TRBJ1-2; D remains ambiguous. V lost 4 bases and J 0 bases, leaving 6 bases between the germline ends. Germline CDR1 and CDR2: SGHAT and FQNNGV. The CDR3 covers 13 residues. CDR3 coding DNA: TGTGCCAGCAGCTCGTTAGCTAACTATGGCTACACCTTC. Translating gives CASSSLANYGYTF.